In this sample, the clone carrying this T cell receptor (beta chain) turned up a few times. Its antigen is unidentified. The data are from a study of cytomegalovirus exposure and HLA in healthy donors. The PCR employed 60 Vbeta primers together with 13 Jbeta primers. The repertoire was sequenced with immunoSEQ multiplex PCR; TCRdb's copy has only in-frame clones and lacks some. The sample consists of fewer than 200,000 clones, more than 75% of them appearing once. V was trimmed by 3 bases and J by 6 bases, leaving 15 bases between them. Germline lookup yields CDR1 SGHDT and CDR2 YYEEEE. The CDR3 contains 15 residues. Study-level findings and limits: Later analysis demonstrated an association between a missense DCLRE1C variant and TCR beta V- and J-gene trimming.

What was sequenced was PBMCs. This sequence was found in a man aged 18 to 30 in good health and CMV-seropositive. V usage is TRBV5-6 and J usage is TRBJ1-4; D may be TRBD1 (5 bases). The CDR3 here is CASSSLRARDEKLFF. CDR3 nucleotides: TGTGCCAGCAGCTCGCTCCGGGCCAGGGATGAAAAACTGTTTTTT.